This T cell receptor beta chain was observed in a study of PD-1 blockade in classical Hodgkin lymphoma. General study findings and limits: Newly diagnosed patients reportedly had lower baseline TCR diversity than healthy donors.

This clone was observed once. Its target is unknown. There are 15 residues in the CDR3. V was clipped by 5 bases and J by 0 bases, with 11 bases between them. Germline CDR1 MNHNY, CDR2 SVGAGI (reference sequence). Each patient's relapse followed autologous stem cell transplantation, and brentuximab vedotin exposure varied. Best responses included complete response and partial response; otherwise, the best response was progressive disease. TCRdb keeps only in-frame clones here, not all; method: immunoSEQ multiplex PCR. The sample carries around 100,000 clones, approximately 90% recorded once. The specimen was peripheral blood mononuclear cells (PBMCs), collected before the second cycle of nivolumab. The receptor was isolated from a human donor with classical Hodgkin lymphoma. The chain employs TRBV6-6 and TRBJ1-3; D is ambiguous. CDR3 amino acids: CASSLGVNSGNTIYF. For the CDR3, the DNA is TGTGCCAGCAGTCTCGGAGTGAACTCTGGAAACACCATATATTTT.